Each of the 16 T cell receptor beta chains below was sequenced from the same sample in a study of blood T cells in healthy people across ages. PCR was performed a second time for about 7 to 11 cycles using a sample-barcoded 5' primer and a J-beta primer mix. TCRdb re-analysed the 5' RACE reads in MiXCR, keeping a single row per CDR3 protein. The table records about 1.7 million distinct CDR3 sequences, 28% of them present only once. The sample comprised blood. The receptors stem from a woman in her 30s in good health.

This chain connects TRBV15 to TRBJ1-5; D gene ambiguous. Germline V gene lookup returns CDR1 LNHNV and CDR2 YYDKDF (reference sequence). Between the trimmed V and J ends, which lost 3 bases and 0 bases, there was a span of 9 bases. The length of the CDR3 is 15 residues. CDR3: CATSSLPDSNQPQHF. The CDR3, as DNA: TGTGCCACCAGCAGCCTTCCCGATAGCAATCAGCCCCAGCATTTT.

This clonotype was seen a handful of times. The genes are TRBV27 and TRBJ2-3; no firm D call. The CDR3 sequence is 14 residues long. CDR1 and CDR2 from the germline V gene are MNHEY and SMNVEV (reference sequence). Trimming took 2 bases from V and 2 from J, leaving 8 bases between them. CDR3 bases: TGTGCCAGCAGTTTAGTCCCGCTCACAGATACGCAGTATTTT. Its protein is CASSLVPLTDTQYF.

The chain recombines TRBV28 with TRBJ2-7; perhaps TRBD1 as D (5 bases). The V end was cut by 2 bases, the J end by 7 bases, with 18 bases between. Per germline, CDR1 MDHEN and CDR2 SYDVKM. The CDR3 consists of 15 residues. Written as DNA, the CDR3 is TGTGCCAGCAGTTTAGTGAGTTTAGGGGCTCGGGAGCAGTACTTC. Its protein product is CASSLVSLGAREQYF.

This clonotype was seen repeatedly, ten times or more. The rearrangement uses TRBV27 and TRBJ2-5, with D perhaps TRBD2 (5 bases). The CDR3 loop spans 15 amino acids. The germline V gene has CDR1 MNHEY and CDR2 SMNVEV (reference sequence). Trimming cost V 0 bases and J 3 bases, with 11 bases left between them. The DNA for the CDR3 is TGTGCCAGCAGTTTATCCTGGACTTCCGAAGAGACCCAGTACTTC. Protein: CASSLSWTSEETQYF.

This clonotype was seen a few times. The genes are TRBV7-2 and TRBJ2-5, with D possibly being TRBD2 (5 bases). V dropped 5 bases and J dropped 2 bases, with 15 bases sitting between them. This CDR3 region has 15 residues. The germline CDR1 and CDR2 sequences are SGHTA and FQGNSA. Here the CDR3 DNA reads TGTGCCAGCAGCCGTAGCGCAGTCGGGCAAGAGACCCAGTACTTC. It is translated as CASSRSAVGQETQYF.

The V call is TRBV12-3 or TRBV12-4, the J call TRBJ1-1; D perhaps matches TRBD1 (5 bases). Between the trimmed V and J ends, which lost 8 bases and 8 bases, there was a span of 15 bases. This CDR3 comprises 12 residues. The CDR3: CASLGTLREAFF. The DNA for the CDR3 is TGTGCCAGCTTAGGGACCCTGAGGGAAGCTTTCTTT.

This clonotype turned up a few times. The chain carries TRBV2 and TRBJ1-4; TRBD1 might be the D (5 bases). Looked up from germline, CDR1 is SNHLY and CDR2 is FYNNEI. Trimming removed 5 bases at V and 7 bases at J, with 17 bases between. The CDR3 is made up of 15 amino acids. CDR3 coding DNA: TGTGCCAGCAGTTTAACGGGGGTTGGGGCTGAAAAACTGTTTTTT. Encoded protein: CASSLTGVGAEKLFF.

The J gene is TRBJ2-4, the V gene TRBV25-1; 9 positions match TRBD2. The CDR3 sequence is 14 residues long. Germline CDR1 and CDR2: MGHDK and SYGVNS. V lost 6 bases, J lost 13 bases, and 13 bases stayed unmatched. CDR3 in amino acids: CASRAGGLTYGQYF. In nucleotides, the CDR3 is TGTGCCAGCAGAGCGGGGGGACTTACCTACGGGCAGTACTTC. The entire variable domain, with the rest obtained from reference TRBV25-1 and TRBJ2-4, is as follows: EADIYQTPRYLVIGTGKKITLECSQTMGHDKMYWYQQDPGMELHLIHYSYGVNSTEKGDLSSESTVSRIRTEHFPLTLESARPSHTSQYLCASRAGGLTYGQYFGAGTRLSVL.

In its sample, this clonotype was seen many times. The chain carries TRBV13 and TRBJ2-5; 7 nucleotides line up with TRBD2. CDR3 length equals 14 residues. V lost 5 bases to trimming and J lost 2 bases; unmatched junction nucleotides: 5. CDR1 and CDR2 from the germline V gene are PRHDT and FYEKMQ (reference sequence). CDR3 in amino acids: CASSKRTRQETQYF. The CDR3 DNA reads as TGTGCCAGCAGCAAAAGGACTAGGCAAGAGACCCAGTACTTC.

This sequence joins TRBV20-1 and TRBJ1-1; D ambiguous. Per the germline V gene, CDR1 is DFQATT and CDR2 is SNEGSKA (reference sequence). The V and J ends lost 6 bases and 3 bases respectively, with 8 bases between them. This CDR3 has 11 residues. Here the CDR3 reads CSAYGDTEAFF. The CDR3 nucleotides are TGCAGTGCGTACGGAGACACTGAAGCTTTCTTT.

The chain uses TRBV5-6 and TRBJ2-7; TRBD1 might be the D (5 bases). CDR1 is SGHDT and CDR2 is YYEEEE in the germline V gene. This CDR3 comprises 16 residues. V was clipped by 4 bases and J by 0 bases, with 17 bases between them. The CDR3 loop reads CASSPTGQPTSYEQYF. CDR3 nucleotide sequence: TGTGCCAGCAGCCCTACCGGACAACCAACCTCCTACGAGCAGTACTTC.

The chain employs TRBV5-1 and TRBJ2-7; 8 bases match TRBD1. Germline CDR1 reads SGHRS; CDR2 reads YFSETQ. V lost 2 bases and J lost 1; bases outside the gene matches: 5. The CDR3 is 15 residues long. The DNA of the CDR3 is TGCGCCAGCAGCTTTAGGACAGGGTCTTCCTACGAGCAGTACTTC. Translating gives CASSFRTGSSYEQYF.

Remarks on this clonotype: Mismatch with germline at one junction end may stem from a read error. The chain has TRBV29-1 and TRBJ1-2, with TRBD1 matching over 8 bases. CDR1 SQVTM and CDR2 ANQGSEA come from the germline V gene. There are 12 residues in the CDR3. This CDR3 is CGVGTGDYGYTF. CDR3 nucleotide sequence: TGCGGCGTCGGGACAGGAGACTATGGCTACACCTTC.

The chain joins TRBV20-1 to TRBJ2-7; unclear D gene. The ends were cut back, 3 bases at V and 0 bases at J, with 24 bases in the middle. CDR1 DFQATT and CDR2 SNEGSKA come from the germline V gene (reference sequence). The CDR3 runs to 18 residues. The CDR3 DNA follows: TGCAGTGCTAGTGCAAGTCACTACCCTATACCGAACTCCTACGAGCAGTACTTC. This gives the protein CSASASHYPIPNSYEQYF.

This clonotype was observed a few times. The chain joins TRBV28 to TRBJ2-7, with TRBD1 matching 8 bases. V was clipped by 7 bases and J by 6 bases; unmatched bases: 20. This CDR3 is 17 amino acids long. The V gene's germline CDR1 is MDHEN and CDR2 SYDVKM. The CDR3 DNA reads as TGTGCCAGCACCCCACAGGTGGGCAGGGACAGGTGGGGCGAGCAGTACTTC. Translating it yields CASTPQVGRDRWGEQYF.

This rearrangement joins TRBV3-1 to TRBJ2-7, with D possibly being TRBD2 (5 bases). The V and J ends lost 5 bases and 7 bases respectively, with 18 bases between them. The CDR3 totals 14 residues. Germline V lookup: CDR1 LGHDT, CDR2 YNNKEL (reference sequence). CDR3 amino acids: CASSGGREGDEQYF. DNA of the CDR3: TGTGCCAGCAGCGGTGGCCGAGAGGGCGATGAGCAGTACTTC.